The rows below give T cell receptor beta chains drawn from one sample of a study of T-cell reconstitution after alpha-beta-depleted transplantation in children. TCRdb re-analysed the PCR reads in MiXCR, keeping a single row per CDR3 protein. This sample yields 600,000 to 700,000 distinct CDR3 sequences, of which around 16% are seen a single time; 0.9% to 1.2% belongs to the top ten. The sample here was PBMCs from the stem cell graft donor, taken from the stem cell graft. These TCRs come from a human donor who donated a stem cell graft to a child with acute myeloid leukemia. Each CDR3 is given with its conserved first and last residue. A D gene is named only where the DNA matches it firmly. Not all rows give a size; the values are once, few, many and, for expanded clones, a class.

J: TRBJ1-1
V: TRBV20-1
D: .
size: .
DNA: TGCAGTGCTAGACTCAGGGGAGGTAGCACTGAAGCTTTCTTT
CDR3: CSARLRGGSTEAFF

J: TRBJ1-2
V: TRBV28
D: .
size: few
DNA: TGTGCCAGCAGGAGGGGCGGGGGGCCTAACTATGGCTACACCTTC
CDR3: CASRRGGGPNYGYTF

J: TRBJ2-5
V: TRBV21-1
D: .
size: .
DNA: TGTGCCAGCAGCTCCCTGCCGGGGGCCCCAGAGACCCAGTACTTC
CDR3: CASSSLPGAPETQYF

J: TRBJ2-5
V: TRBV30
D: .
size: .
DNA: TGTGCCTGGAGTGTAGCCCAGGGGTTTGGGGAGACCCAGTACTTC
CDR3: CAWSVAQGFGETQYF

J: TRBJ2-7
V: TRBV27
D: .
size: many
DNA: TGTGCCAGCGGTTTCAGGGGTGCGAGTTACGAGCAGTACTTC
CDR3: CASGFRGASYEQYF

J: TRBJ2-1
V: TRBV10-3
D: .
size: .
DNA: TGTGCCACCTTCGACCGACCCCGCAATGAGCAGTTCTTC
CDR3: CATFDRPRNEQFF

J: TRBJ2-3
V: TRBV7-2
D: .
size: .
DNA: TGTGCCAGCAGCTTTACCGTTTCAGATACGCAGTATTTT
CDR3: CASSFTVSDTQYF

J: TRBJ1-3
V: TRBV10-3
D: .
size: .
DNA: TGTGCCATCAGTGGTTGGAGAAACACCATATATTTT
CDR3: CAISGWRNTIYF

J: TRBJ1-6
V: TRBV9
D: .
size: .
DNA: TGTGCCAGCAGCGGCGTCGTGGGAACGAATTCACCCCTCCACTTT
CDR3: CASSGVVGTNSPLHF

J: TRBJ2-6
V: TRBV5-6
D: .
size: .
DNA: TGTGCCAGCAGCTTCACTGGGGCCAACGTCCTGACTTTC
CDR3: CASSFTGANVLTF

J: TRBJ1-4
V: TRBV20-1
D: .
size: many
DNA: TGCAGTGCTCCCCCTCCGCTGGGGACTAATGAAAAACTGTTTTTT
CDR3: CSAPPPLGTNEKLFF